This TCR beta chain was sequenced in a study of post-analysis software for immune sequencing data. Study-level findings and limits: In patients, 4 to 6 TRBV segments were more frequent than in controls, with TRBV5-6, TRBV5-1 and TRBV20-1 among them.

TCR beta cDNA libraries had unique molecular identifiers. TCRdb recomputed calls from the PCR reads with MiXCR, one row per CDR3 protein. The repertoire holds roughly 800,000 distinct CDR3 sequences, approximately 53% seen once, with roughly 4.4% in the top ten. This clonotype has a handful of counts. The antigen is undetermined. The CDR3 runs 15 residues. Germline trimming cut 5 bases from V and 1 base from J; bases unmatched to any gene: 4. Material for sequencing was blood. The clonotype originates from a girl aged 5-17 years with multiple sclerosis. The chain has TRBV12-3 or TRBV12-4 and TRBJ2-5; 10 bases agree with TRBD1. CDR3 DNA: TGTGCCAGCAGTCCGGGACAGGGGCTCCAAGAGACCCAGTACTTC. Protein product: CASSPGQGLQETQYF.